The T cell receptor beta chain under discussion was sequenced for a study of identical twins. Looked up from germline, CDR1 is MGHDK and CDR2 is SYGVNS. CDR3 length: 11 residues. Template switching, a step in the protocol, added a universal primer site, and cDNA carried unique molecular identifiers. In TCRdb, the 5' RACE reads were re-called with MiXCR into one record per CDR3 protein. The data show about 280,000 distinct CDR3 sequences, around 8.8% seen once. Study conclusions and caveats: Instead of following the same donors, the conclusions were based on cross-sectional statistical analysis. With monozygotic twins, out-of-frame TCR alpha sharing exceeded what models estimated. Because invariant MAIT and iNKT cells could be present, zero-insertion analyses could be partly confounded.

This clonotype has more than one count but fewer than ten. Its antigen remains unidentified. One end of the junction varies from germline; a read error may be responsible. These same data were also listed under a study on yellow fever vaccine responses in identical twins.

The sequencing input was memory (CD45RO+) T cells sorted from blood. The chain combines TRBV25-1 with TRBJ1-2, with D unresolved. This sequence originates from a woman aged 18-30 years in good health. CDR3 region: CASSEYGWEYF. In DNA form, the CDR3 reads TGTGCCAGCAGTGAATATGGCTGGGAGTATTTC.